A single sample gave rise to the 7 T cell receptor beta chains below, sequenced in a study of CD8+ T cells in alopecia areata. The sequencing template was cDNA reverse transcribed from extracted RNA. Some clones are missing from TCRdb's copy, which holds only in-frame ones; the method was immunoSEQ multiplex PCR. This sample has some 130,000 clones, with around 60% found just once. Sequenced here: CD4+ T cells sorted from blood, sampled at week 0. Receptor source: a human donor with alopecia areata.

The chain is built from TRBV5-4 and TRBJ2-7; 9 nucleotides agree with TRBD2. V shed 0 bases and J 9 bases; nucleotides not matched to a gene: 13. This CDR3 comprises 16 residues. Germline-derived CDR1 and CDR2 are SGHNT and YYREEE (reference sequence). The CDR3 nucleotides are TGTGCCAGCAGCTTGGAGGCTGCGGGGGGGCCACCCCGGCAGTACTTC. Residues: CASSLEAAGGPPRQYF.

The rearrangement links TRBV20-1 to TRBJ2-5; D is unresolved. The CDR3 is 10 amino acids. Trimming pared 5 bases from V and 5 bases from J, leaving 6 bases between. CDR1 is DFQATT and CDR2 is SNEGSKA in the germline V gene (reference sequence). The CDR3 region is CSAPSETQYF. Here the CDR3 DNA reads TGCAGTGCTCCTTCGGAGACCCAGTACTTC.

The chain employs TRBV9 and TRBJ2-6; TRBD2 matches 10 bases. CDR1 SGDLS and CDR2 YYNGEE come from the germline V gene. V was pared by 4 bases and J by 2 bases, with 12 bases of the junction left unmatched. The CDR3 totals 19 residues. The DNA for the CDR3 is TGTGCCAGCAGCCCCACTGCAGCGGGGGGGCCGGCTGGGGCCAACGTCCTGACTTTC. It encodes CASSPTAAGGPAGANVLTF. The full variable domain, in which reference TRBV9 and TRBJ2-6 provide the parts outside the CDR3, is DSGVTQTPKHLITATGQRVTLRCSPRSGDLSVYWYQQSLDQGLQFLIQYYNGEERAKGNILERFSAQQFPDLHSELNLSSLELGDSALYFCASSPTAAGGPAGANVLTFGAGSRLTVL.

Written as DNA, the CDR3 is TGTGCCAGCAGCATTAGCCCGGCTGGGGCCAACGTCCTGACTTTC. This encodes CASSISPAGANVLTF. The chain is built from TRBV7-9 and TRBJ2-6; no firm D call. Per the germline V gene, CDR1 is SEHNR and CDR2 is FQNEAQ (reference sequence). This CDR3 is 15 amino acids long. Trimming left V 5 bases short and J 2 bases short, with 10 bases between.

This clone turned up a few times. The CDR3 region has the DNA TGTGCCAGCAGCTTTGGGCAGTCACTGTACTTC. Amino acid sequence: CASSFGQSLYF. The gene calls are TRBV7-2 and TRBJ2-4; D ambiguous. V lost 3 bases to trimming and J lost 15 bases, with 12 bases between them. The CDR3 has 11 amino acids. Per the germline V gene, CDR1 is SGHTA and CDR2 is FQGNSA.

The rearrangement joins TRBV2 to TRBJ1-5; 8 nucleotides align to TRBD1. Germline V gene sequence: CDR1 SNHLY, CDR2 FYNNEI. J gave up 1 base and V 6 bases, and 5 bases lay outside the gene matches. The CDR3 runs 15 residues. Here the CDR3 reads CASSLDRASNQPQHF. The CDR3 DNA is TGTGCCAGCAGCCTGGACAGGGCGAGCAATCAGCCCCAGCATTTT.

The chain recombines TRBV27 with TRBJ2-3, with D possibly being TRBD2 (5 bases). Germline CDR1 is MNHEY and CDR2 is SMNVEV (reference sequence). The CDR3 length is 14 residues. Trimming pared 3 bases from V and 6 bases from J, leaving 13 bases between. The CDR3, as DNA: TGTGCCAGCAGTTTTCCTTCTAGAGGGGATACGCAGTATTTT. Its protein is CASSFPSRGDTQYF.